This section outlines one T cell receptor (beta chain) sequence together with its context. Authors' data handling: Reference gene primer amplification in the assay estimated nucleated cell counts. Some clones are missing from TCRdb's copy, which holds only in-frame ones; the method was immunoSEQ multiplex PCR. That table supplies the V and J calls and clone size; D and trimming were determined from the DNA. This table holds 90,000 to 110,000 clones, just under 90% found once. The sample comes from a study of blood T cell repertoires in COVID-19. Study-level information: Sites across the United States, Italy and Spain contributed samples from acute and convalescent COVID-19. The cDNA or gDNA used as material had been derived from T cells, B-cell-depleted T cells, or PBMCs.

CDR1 is SNHLY, CDR2 FYNNEI, per germline. V lost 6 bases and J lost 0, with 15 bases in between. This CDR3 region has 15 residues. Input material: peripheral blood. This clonotype was obtained from a human donor in a cohort sampled during active COVID-19. The chain recombines TRBV2 with TRBJ2-7, with D possibly TRBD1 on 6 matching bases. CDR3 residues: CASRAGVSSSYEQYF. The CDR3 region has the DNA TGTGCCAGCAGGGCAGGGGTTTCAAGCTCCTACGAGCAGTACTTC.